A single sample gave rise to the 31 T cell receptor beta chains below, sequenced in a study of spatial heterogeneity in lung cancer. Time point reported: sample taken at primary tumor resection. Frozen PBMC, nontumor lung or tumor provided whole RNA, which was sequenced unsorted. Via MiXCR, TCRdb re-called the 5' RACE reads, giving one row per CDR3 protein. The sample includes almost 3,000 distinct CDR3 sequences, over 9.5% seen only once; the top ten take approximately 35%. The specimen comprised normal lung tissue next to the tumor, sampled at surgery. The receptor source for this set is a male donor with early-stage non-small cell lung cancer.

In its sample, this clonotype was seen many times. V usage is TRBV4-1 and J usage is TRBJ2-7; 10 positions agree with TRBD1. The CDR3 length is 15 residues. Germline V gene sequence: CDR1 MGHRA, CDR2 YSYEKL. J was trimmed by 3 bases and V by 4 bases; bases with no gene match: 6. The chain's CDR3 is CASSRYGTGDYEQYF. The CDR3 DNA is TGCGCCAGCAGCCGGTACGGGACAGGGGACTACGAGCAGTACTTC.

The CDR3 nucleotides are TGTGCCAGCAGGGATAGGGGGTTGAGCACAGATACGCAGTATTTT. Translation: CASRDRGLSTDTQYF. The chain joins TRBV6-1 to TRBJ2-3; possibly TRBD1 for D (6 bases). Per germline, CDR1 MNHNS and CDR2 SASEGT. This CDR3 region has 15 residues. V lost 6 bases and J 0 bases, leaving 13 bases between the germline ends.

This clonotype is medium-sized. This chain connects TRBV24-1 to TRBJ2-5, with a possible D match to TRBD2 (6 bases). CDR1 KGHDR and CDR2 SFDVKD come from the germline V gene. CDR3 length equals 17 residues. Between the trimmed V and J ends, which lost 2 bases and 0 bases, there was a span of 15 bases. The CDR3 is CATSDSGVSIYQETQYF. The CDR3, as DNA: TGTGCCACCAGTGATTCGGGGGTCTCCATCTACCAAGAGACCCAGTACTTC.

This clonotype was seen ten or more times. V and J are TRBV20-1 and TRBJ2-2; D is uncertain. The germline CDR1 and CDR2 sequences are DFQATT and SNEGSKA (reference sequence). The V and J ends lost 0 bases and 3 bases respectively, with 8 bases between them. The CDR3 runs 14 residues. CDR3 nucleotide sequence: TGCAGTGCTAGAGATATCGACCACACCGGGGAGCTGTTTTTT. It specifies CSARDIDHTGELFF.

In its sample, this clonotype ranks as medium-sized. The chain couples TRBV18 to TRBJ2-1; TRBD1 matches 9 bases. The CDR3 runs 15 residues. Per the germline V gene, CDR1 is KGHSH and CDR2 is LQKENI. V gave up 3 bases and J gave up 4 bases; unmatched junction bases: 4. CDR3 bases: TGTGCCAGCTCACCCGGGACAGGGTCATACAATGAGCAGTTCTTC. Amino acid sequence: CASSPGTGSYNEQFF.

Comment on this clonotype: At one of its ends the junction is not consistent with the germline gene, which may arise from a read error. The chain uses TRBV7-6 and TRBJ2-7; D perhaps matches TRBD2 (6 bases). Looked up from germline, CDR1 is SGHVS and CDR2 is FNYEAQ. CDR3 length equals 12 residues. The chain's CDR3 is CASSLSWGELYF. The CDR3, as DNA: TGTGCCAGCAGCTTATCATGGGGGGAGCTGTACTTC.

This clonotype was counted many times. This sequence joins TRBV10-3 and TRBJ1-6, with unresolved D. V lost 4 bases to trimming and J lost 5 bases, with 15 bases between them. Germline assignment: CDR1 ENHRY and CDR2 SYGVKD. The CDR3 runs to 16 residues. The CDR3 nucleotides are TGTGCCATCAGTGGGGTTATAGGACGGAATAATTCACCCCTCCACTTT. It specifies CAISGVIGRNNSPLHF.

V and J are TRBV9 and TRBJ1-5, with a possible D match to TRBD1 (5 bases). V lost 0 bases to trimming and J lost 1 base, with 11 bases between them. This CDR3 comprises 16 residues. Germline assignment: CDR1 SGDLS and CDR2 YYNGEE. CDR3 sequence reads: CASSVVPDTSNQPQHF. The DNA of the CDR3 is TGTGCCAGCAGCGTAGTGCCGGACACCAGCAATCAGCCCCAGCATTTT.

In this sample, this clonotype is medium-sized. This chain connects TRBV28 to TRBJ2-7; 8 nucleotides align to TRBD1. Unmatched junction bases numbered 4, after V lost 6 bases and J lost 3 bases. Germline V CDR1 and CDR2: MDHEN, SYDVKM. The CDR3 length is 13 residues. The DNA for the CDR3 is TGTGCCAGCAGCCGACAGGGGAGCTACGAGCAGTACTTC. Translating it yields CASSRQGSYEQYF.

This clonotype is medium-sized by share. The CDR3, as DNA: TGTGCCAGCAGCTTAGGGCTAGACGTTCCGGGTGAGCAGTTCTTC. Translating it yields CASSLGLDVPGEQFF. The rearrangement uses TRBV7-8 and TRBJ2-1; no reliable D call. The V gene lost 1 base and the J gene lost 9 bases, with 16 bases spanning the gap. The germline gives CDR1 SGHVS, CDR2 FQNEAQ. The CDR3 sequence is 15 residues long.

Judged by abundance, this clonotype is medium-sized. J is TRBJ2-6 and V is TRBV20-1, with a possible D match to TRBD1 (5 bases). This CDR3 is built from 16 residues. Between the trimmed V and J ends, which lost 6 bases and 1 base, there was a span of 16 bases. Germline values: CDR1 DFQATT, CDR2 SNEGSKA (reference sequence). CDR3 residues: CSAPRDSPSGANVLTF. The CDR3 bases are TGCAGTGCACCTCGAGACAGCCCTTCTGGGGCCAACGTCCTGACTTTC.

This sequence joins TRBV20-1 and TRBJ2-3, with 7 bases aligning to TRBD2. Germline values: CDR1 DFQATT, CDR2 SNEGSKA (reference sequence). V lost 0 bases and J lost 0; bases outside the gene matches: 9. The CDR3 sequence is 17 residues long. CDR3 region: CSARESSGVTSTDTQYF. The CDR3 DNA reads as TGCAGTGCTAGAGAGTCCAGCGGGGTCACTAGCACAGATACGCAGTATTTT.

The CDR3 DNA sequence: TGTGCCAGCAGCTTAGTAGAGACAGCCTATGGCTACACCTTC. Its translation is CASSLVETAYGYTF. The chain links TRBV7-9 to TRBJ1-2; a weak D match, TRBD1 (5 bases). This CDR3 is built from 14 residues. CDR1 and CDR2 from the germline V gene are SEHNR and FQNEAQ (reference sequence). V was pared by 1 base and J by 4 bases, with 10 bases between.

In its sample, this clonotype is medium-sized (0.01 to 0.1%). V is TRBV20-1 and J is TRBJ1-1, with D possibly being TRBD1 (6 bases). The ends were cut back, 0 bases at V and 1 base at J, with 15 bases in the middle. Germline V CDR1 and CDR2: DFQATT, SNEGSKA (reference sequence). This CDR3 contains 16 residues. The CDR3 bases are TGCAGTGCTAGAGATGGGCGGTCACAGGGGAACACTGAAGCTTTCTTT. Its translation is CSARDGRSQGNTEAFF.

This clonotype appeared many times. The chain combines TRBV20-1 with TRBJ2-7; D is unresolved. Germline CDR1 reads DFQATT; CDR2 reads SNEGSKA (reference sequence). The CDR3 has 14 amino acids. Trimming took off 3 bases at V and 2 bases at J, with 14 bases between the two ends. The CDR3 DNA is TGCAGTGCTAGTTCCTACCGTGGTCCCTACGAGCAGTACTTC. Its translation: CSASSYRGPYEQYF.

This clonotype was seen repeatedly, ten times or more. The rearrangement uses TRBV5-4 and TRBJ2-2, with 7 bases fitting TRBD2. Trimming cost V 0 bases and J 2 bases; bases outside gene matches: 7. The V gene's germline CDR1 is SGHNT and CDR2 YYREEE (reference sequence). The CDR3 consists of 17 residues. CDR3 bases: TGTGCCAGCAGCTTGGCCGCGAGCGGGATTAACACCGGGGAGCTGTTTTTT. It yields the protein CASSLAASGINTGELFF.

Within the sample, this clonotype is medium-sized. The J gene is TRBJ2-1, the V gene TRBV19; 8 bases agree with TRBD2. V lost 4 bases to trimming and J lost 0 bases; unmatched junction nucleotides: 2. Germline CDR1 reads LNHDA; CDR2 reads SQIVND (reference sequence). CDR3 length: 15 residues. The CDR3, as DNA: TGTGCCAGTAGTAAGCGGGAGACCTCCTACAATGAGCAGTTCTTC. It specifies CASSKRETSYNEQFF.

This clonotype was recorded many times. V gene TRBV10-3 combines with J gene TRBJ1-1, with D unclear. The length of the CDR3 is 14 residues. The V gene's germline CDR1 is ENHRY and CDR2 SYGVKD. The ends were cut back, 1 base at V and 1 base at J, with 7 bases in the middle. The CDR3 bases are TGTGCCATCAGTGAGTTGTTGGGGAACACTGAAGCTTTCTTT. This codes for CAISELLGNTEAFF.

This clonotype was seen repeatedly, ten times or more. The rearrangement links TRBV28 to TRBJ1-2; 8 bases align to TRBD1. Germline trimming cut 5 bases from V and 3 bases from J; bases unmatched to any gene: 2. The V gene's germline CDR1 is MDHEN and CDR2 SYDVKM. The CDR3 spans 13 residues. CDR3: CASSPGGDYGYTF. The CDR3 DNA reads TGTGCCAGCAGTCCAGGGGGCGACTATGGCTACACCTTC.

The rearrangement uses TRBV28 and TRBJ2-3; D is ambiguous. The ends were cut back, 6 bases at V and 4 bases at J, with 2 bases in the middle. Germline CDR1 MDHEN, CDR2 SYDVKM. The CDR3 runs to 10 residues. CDR3 protein: CASRADTQYF. CDR3 in DNA: TGTGCCAGCAGGGCAGATACGCAGTATTTT.

The chain is built from TRBV6-5 and TRBJ1-2, with a tentative D call TRBD1 (6 bases). The CDR3 is made up of 13 amino acids. V lost 2 bases and J 8 bases, leaving 12 bases between the germline ends. Germline loops: CDR1 MNHEY, CDR2 SVGAGI. CDR3 sequence: CASSYTGKGGYTF. CDR3 DNA: TGTGCCAGCAGTTACACAGGGAAAGGAGGCTACACCTTC.

By share, this clonotype counts as medium-sized. The rearrangement uses TRBV2 and TRBJ2-3, with 7 bases lining up with TRBD1. The CDR3 contains 15 residues. Per the germline V gene, CDR1 is SNHLY and CDR2 is FYNNEI. V was clipped by 6 bases and J by 5 bases; unmatched bases: 11. The CDR3 bases are TGTGCCAGCAGCAACCCTGACAGGGTCGGAGATACGCAGTATTTT. The encoded protein is CASSNPDRVGDTQYF. The full variable domain, its missing parts supplied by reference TRBV2 and TRBJ2-3, is EPEVTQTPSHQVTQMGQEVILRCVPISNHLYFYWYRQILGQKVEFLVSFYNNEISEKSEIFDDQFSVERPDGSNFTLKIRSTKLEDSAMYFCASSNPDRVGDTQYFGPGTRLTVL.

In this sample, this clonotype is medium-sized. The chain links TRBV12-3 or TRBV12-4 to TRBJ2-2; 8 nucleotides line up with TRBD2. The CDR3 covers 16 residues. The J segment lost 4 bases and the V segment lost 7 bases, leaving 11 bases of the junction unmatched. The CDR3 nucleotides are TGTGCCAGCACCTCCTGGGGGCGGGAGGTCACCGGGGAGCTGTTTTTT. It translates to CASTSWGREVTGELFF.

In its sample, this clonotype was seen many times. The chain recombines TRBV29-1 with TRBJ2-1, with D possibly being TRBD1 (7 bases). There are 12 residues in the CDR3. V lost 8 bases and J lost 5, with 13 bases in between. CDR1 and CDR2 (germline): SQVTM, ANQGSEA. The CDR3 bases are TGCAGCCTACAGGGGAGGAACAATGAGCAGTTCTTC. It encodes CSLQGRNNEQFF.

By proportion, this clonotype is medium-sized (0.01 to 0.1%). J is TRBJ2-5 and V is TRBV9; 8 bases match TRBD1. CDR1 is SGDLS, CDR2 YYNGEE, per germline. V shed 4 bases and J 4 bases; nucleotides not matched to a gene: 12. The CDR3 spans 16 residues. The CDR3 DNA reads TGTGCCAGCAGCACATTCCAGGGGGCGCTTGGAGAGACCCAGTACTTC. Translation gives CASSTFQGALGETQYF.

In its sample, this clonotype ranks as medium-sized. The V and J genes are TRBV29-1 and TRBJ1-1; TRBD1 matches at 7 bases. This CDR3 is 14 amino acids long. Trimming at V came to 6 bases and at J to 2 bases, leaving 9 bases not matched to a gene. CDR1 is SQVTM and CDR2 is ANQGSEA in the germline V gene. CDR3 coding DNA: TGCAGCGTCTTAGGGGGACAGAGCAACACTGAAGCTTTCTTT. This gives the protein CSVLGGQSNTEAFF.

This clonotype has ten or more counts. The junction departs from the called germline gene at one end, perhaps through a read error. The V and J genes are TRBV5-1 and TRBJ2-1, with 7 bases that match TRBD1. In germline, CDR1 is SGHRS, CDR2 YFSETQ. CDR3 length: 12 amino acids. The CDR3 DNA reads as TGCGCCAGCAGTCCTGACAGGGCCCAACCCCACTTC. Translating gives CASSPDRAQPHF.

By sample share, this clonotype is medium-sized. This chain joins TRBV12-1 and TRBJ2-7; the table's D call TRBD2 went unverified against the DNA. TRBV12-1 corresponds to a pseudogene. The CDR3 covers 10 residues. The CDR3 bases are TGTGCCAGCCTGCGGGACGAGCAGTACTTC. Its protein is CASLRDEQYF.

This clonotype is labeled medium-sized (0.01 to 0.1%). This rearrangement joins TRBV7-9 to TRBJ2-3; 7 bases are a match to TRBD1. Per the germline V gene, CDR1 is SEHNR and CDR2 is FQNEAQ (reference sequence). Trimming removed 7 bases from V and 4 bases from J; junction bases left unmatched: 2. CDR3 size: 12 residues. The CDR3, as DNA: TGTGCCAGCACCCAGGGGGCAGATACGCAGTATTTT. The encoded protein is CASTQGADTQYF.

This chain joins TRBV7-2 and TRBJ1-2; D is possibly TRBD1 (6 bases). Germline V gene sequence: CDR1 SGHTA, CDR2 FQGNSA. V gave up 1 base and J gave up 2 bases, with 11 bases separating them. The CDR3 length is 15 residues. The CDR3 sequence is CASSLGQGKNYGYTF. CDR3 nucleotides: TGTGCCAGCAGCTTAGGGCAGGGGAAGAACTATGGCTACACCTTC.

This clonotype has at least ten counts. CDR3 sequence reads: CASSFRDGGQTQYF. CDR3 nucleotides: TGTGCCAGCAGCTTCCGGGACGGGGGGCAGACCCAGTACTTC. The V and J genes are TRBV5-6 and TRBJ2-5; possibly TRBD2 for D (7 bases). Deletions cut 2 bases from V and 6 bases from J, with 14 bases between. CDR3 length equals 14 residues. The germline V gene encodes CDR1 SGHDT and CDR2 YYEEEE.